These 20 T cell receptor beta chains were sequenced from one sample in a study of T cell changes during pregnancy in multiple sclerosis. Clones were sequenced by immunoSEQ multiplex PCR, and TCRdb holds only the in-frame ones, with some missing. This table holds roughly 87,000 clones, about 90% found once. The material was PBMCs, obtained in the first trimester of pregnancy. These receptors were obtained from a female donor in good health, serving as a control in a pregnancy study. Some clones in this sample may be carry-over from other donors' samples.

J is TRBJ1-1 and V is TRBV19; D perhaps matches TRBD1 (5 bases). Germline assignment: CDR1 LNHDA and CDR2 SQIVND (reference sequence). V lost 3 bases, J lost 4 bases, and 12 bases lay in between. The CDR3 totals 14 residues. CDR3 residues: CASSMAGVGTEAFF. The CDR3 DNA reads TGTGCCAGTAGTATGGCGGGGGTTGGCACTGAAGCTTTCTTT.

This rearrangement joins TRBV30 to TRBJ2-1, with a weak D call TRBD1 (6 bases). V was trimmed by 0 bases and J by 0 bases, leaving 9 bases between them. This CDR3 region has 15 residues. Germline assignment: CDR1 GTSNPN and CDR2 SVGIG (reference sequence). The CDR3 bases are TGTGCCTGGAGTGTTCTGGACAGCTCCTACAATGAGCAGTTCTTC. This codes for CAWSVLDSSYNEQFF.

This chain links TRBV5-6 with TRBJ2-1; 8 nucleotides agree with TRBD1. The CDR3 totals 14 residues. The V gene end was trimmed by 2 bases and the J gene end by 6 bases; junction bases not matched to a gene: 4. The germline V gene has CDR1 SGHDT and CDR2 YYEEEE. The chain's CDR3 is CASSFDTGGNEQFF. As DNA, the CDR3 is TGTGCCAGCAGCTTTGACACAGGGGGCAATGAGCAGTTCTTC.

J is TRBJ2-3 and V is TRBV13, with 10 bases aligning to TRBD2. V was clipped by 4 bases and J by 11 bases; unmatched bases: 6. The CDR3 has 13 residues. Germline CDR1 and CDR2: PRHDT and FYEKMQ (reference sequence). The CDR3 coding sequence is TGTGCCAGCAGCTCGGCCGGGACTAGCGAGCAGTATTTT. Its protein product is CASSSAGTSEQYF.

This chain joins TRBV28 and TRBJ1-6, with TRBD1 as a possible D gene (5 bases). This CDR3 spans 16 amino acids. Deletions cut 8 bases from V and 9 bases from J, with 23 bases between. The germline gives CDR1 MDHEN, CDR2 SYDVKM. CDR3 coding DNA: TGTGCCAGCGGGGGGGATAGGGGAGGGAGAGGTTCACCCCTCCACTTT. It is translated as CASGGDRGGRGSPLHF. The whole variable domain, remainder taken from reference TRBV28 and TRBJ1-6, is DVKVTQSSRYLVKRTGEKVFLECVQDMDHENMFWYRQDPGLGLRLIYFSYDVKMKEKGDIPEGYSVSREKKERFSLILESASTNQTSMYLCASGGDRGGRGSPLHFGNGTRLTVT.

This chain joins TRBV4-1 and TRBJ2-5, with TRBD2 as a possible D gene (7 bases). V was trimmed by 4 bases and J by 0 bases, leaving 18 bases between them. Germline CDR1 is MGHRA and CDR2 is YSYEKL. The CDR3 has 17 amino acids. The CDR3 nucleotides read TGCGCCAGCAGCCCCCCTGGGGGGGCGACAGACCAAGAGACCCAGTACTTC. Amino acids: CASSPPGGATDQETQYF.

This chain connects TRBV11-1 to TRBJ2-7, with 8 bases that match TRBD2. The junction had 9 bases not matched to a gene; V was cut back by 2 bases and J by 0 bases. Germline assignment: CDR1 SGHAT and CDR2 FQDESV (reference sequence). This CDR3 is 17 amino acids long. The CDR3 reads CASSLPVEAGGSYEQYF. The DNA of the CDR3 is TGTGCCAGCAGCTTACCGGTCGAGGCGGGGGGCTCCTACGAGCAGTACTTC.

For the CDR3, the DNA is TGCGCCAGCAGCTTGGGGGCACTAGAATCCGGGGAGCTGTTTTTT. Its protein product is CASSLGALESGELFF. The chain has TRBV5-1 and TRBJ2-2, with a tentative D call TRBD2 (5 bases). The germline gives CDR1 SGHRS, CDR2 YFSETQ. This CDR3 is 15 amino acids long. Trimming removed 0 bases from V and 6 bases from J, with 12 bases in between.

This rearrangement joins TRBV28 to TRBJ2-7; possible D gene TRBD2, 6 bases. Germline V gene lookup returns CDR1 MDHEN and CDR2 SYDVKM. The CDR3 has 12 amino acids. V was clipped by 3 bases and J by 5 bases, with 8 bases between them. In nucleotides, the CDR3 is TGTGCCAGCAGTTTGCGGGGCGACGAGCAGTACTTC. It translates to CASSLRGDEQYF.

This clone has only a few counts. The chain recombines TRBV19 with TRBJ1-3; a possible D gene is TRBD1 (6 bases). Germline V gene sequence: CDR1 LNHDA, CDR2 SQIVND (reference sequence). The CDR3 is made up of 14 amino acids. The V gene lost 8 bases and the J gene lost 0 bases, with 11 bases spanning the gap. As DNA, the CDR3 is TGTGCCAGTCAAGGGGGTAGCTCTGGAAACACCATATATTTT. Its translation: CASQGGSSGNTIYF.

Note on this clone: Other DNA sequences within the sample encode an identical CDR3. The V call is TRBV28, the J call TRBJ2-7, with 7 nucleotides matching TRBD2. There are 15 residues in the CDR3. Germline CDR1 reads MDHEN; CDR2 reads SYDVKM. With V trimmed by 3 bases and J by 0 bases, 5 bases remained unmatched. CDR3 DNA sequence: TGTGCCAGCAGTTTGTCTAGCGGTTTCTCCTACGAGCAGTACTTC. Amino acid sequence: CASSLSSGFSYEQYF.

J is TRBJ1-2 and V is TRBV4-1; 10 nucleotides match TRBD1. Germline V gene sequence: CDR1 MGHRA, CDR2 YSYEKL. V lost 4 bases and J lost 3; bases outside the gene matches: 2. This CDR3 contains 14 residues. CDR3 DNA: TGCGCCAGCAGCCGGACAGGGGGTGACTATGGCTACACCTTC. Protein sequence: CASSRTGGDYGYTF.

This chain connects TRBV11-3 to TRBJ2-7; a weak D match, TRBD1 (6 bases). Germline CDR1 is SGHNT and CDR2 is YENEEA. Trimming stripped 11 bases from V and 5 bases from J, with 25 bases between. The CDR3 is 15 amino acids. This chain's CDR3 is CAGTIAESSPDEQYF. In DNA, the CDR3 is TGTGCCGGGACAATAGCCGAGAGTTCCCCGGACGAGCAGTACTTC.

The chain uses TRBV10-2 and TRBJ1-1; weak D call: TRBD1 (5 bases). Germline values: CDR1 WSHSY, CDR2 SAAADI. This CDR3 comprises 13 residues. With 4 bases removed from V and 1 base from J, the gap between germline ends came to 7 bases. The CDR3 loop is CASSARENTEAFF. CDR3 nucleotides: TGCGCCAGCAGTGCCAGGGAGAACACTGAAGCTTTCTTT.

The CDR3, as DNA: TGTGCCAGCAGTGGGATCGGGGACTTCGCGAACACCGGGGAGCTGTTTTTT. As protein: CASSGIGDFANTGELFF. The rearrangement links TRBV6-1 to TRBJ2-2, with a tentative D call TRBD2 (6 bases). The CDR3 runs 17 residues. Trimming left V 4 bases short and J 0 bases short, with 15 bases between. CDR1 MNHNS and CDR2 SASEGT come from the germline V gene.

This sequence joins TRBV2 and TRBJ2-1, with 11 bases identical to TRBD2. This CDR3 comprises 15 residues. After removal of 4 bases from V and 7 bases from J, the junction contained 6 bases not matched to a gene. Germline V gene lookup returns CDR1 SNHLY and CDR2 FYNNEI. The CDR3 loop reads CASSVISGGANEQFF. The CDR3 DNA reads as TGTGCCAGCAGTGTTATTAGCGGGGGGGCAAATGAGCAGTTCTTC.

V usage is TRBV5-1 and J usage is TRBJ2-1, with 11 bases lining up with TRBD2. The CDR3 is 17 amino acids. The V gene's germline CDR1 is SGHRS and CDR2 YFSETQ. The V and J ends lost 4 bases and 4 bases, in that order; junction bases with no gene match: 10. The DNA of the CDR3 is TGCGCCAGCAGCGCCCGGAGGACTAGCGGGCTTTACAATGAGCAGTTCTTC. This gives the protein CASSARRTSGLYNEQFF.

The CDR3 sequence is CASSYEGAGGLVEQYF. DNA of the CDR3: TGTGCCAGCAGTTACGAAGGAGCGGGGGGTCTAGTCGAGCAGTACTTC. V gene TRBV6-5 combines with J gene TRBJ2-7; 9 bases match TRBD2. The trim removed 2 bases at V and 6 bases at J, leaving 11 bases unmatched. CDR1 is MNHEY, CDR2 SVGAGI, per germline. The CDR3 runs 16 residues.

J is TRBJ1-5 and V is TRBV6-5, with 11 positions matching TRBD1. CDR1 is MNHEY and CDR2 is SVGAGI in the germline V gene. Trimming at V came to 6 bases and at J to 9 bases, leaving 10 bases not matched to a gene. CDR3 length: 15 residues. CDR3 sequence reads: CASSQGTGGRRPQHF. The CDR3, as DNA: TGTGCCAGCAGCCAAGGGACAGGGGGAAGGCGGCCCCAGCATTTT.

The chain uses TRBV4-3 and TRBJ2-5, with 10 bases matching TRBD1. CDR1 is LGHNA, CDR2 YSLEER, per germline. The CDR3 is 15 amino acids. V gave up 6 bases and J gave up 2 bases; unmatched junction bases: 6. Written as DNA, the CDR3 is TGCGCCAGCAGTCAGGGACAGGGGTATCAAGAGACCCAGTACTTC. Translation: CASSQGQGYQETQYF.